This passage covers 25 T cell receptor beta chains from one sample sequenced in a study of blood T cell repertoires in COVID-19. Data came from immunoSEQ multiplex PCR; TCRdb stores just in-frame clones and leaves some out. The repertoire includes around 50,000 clones, about 90% of them detected once, and under 1.5% sits in the top ten. Sequencing was done on a sample of peripheral blood. The receptors stem from a man aged 55 to 70 with acute or convalescent COVID-19.

V is TRBV28 and J is TRBJ2-3; 7 bases are a match to TRBD1. The J segment lost 6 bases and the V segment lost 1 base, leaving 13 bases of the junction unmatched. The CDR3 is 17 amino acids. CDR1 and CDR2 from the germline V gene are MDHEN and SYDVKM. CDR3: CASSLSPRGKGGDTQYF. The CDR3 bases are TGTGCCAGCAGTTTATCGCCCAGGGGTAAAGGGGGCGATACGCAGTATTTT.

The chain joins TRBV18 to TRBJ1-2; D gene unclear. From germline, CDR1 is KGHSH and CDR2 LQKENI. This CDR3 is 15 amino acids long. Trimming pared 2 bases from V and 4 bases from J, leaving 14 bases between. The CDR3 is CASSPTREDSYGYTF. CDR3 nucleotide sequence: TGTGCCAGCTCACCAACTCGGGAGGATAGCTATGGCTACACCTTC.

The V and J genes are TRBV10-3 and TRBJ1-5; 9 bases are a match to TRBD1. Trimming removed 6 bases from V and 5 bases from J; junction bases left unmatched: 11. Germline values: CDR1 ENHRY, CDR2 SYGVKD. This CDR3 region has 16 residues. CDR3 sequence reads: CAISSRRDRDHQPQHF. The CDR3 DNA follows: TGTGCCATCAGCTCGAGGCGGGACAGGGACCATCAGCCCCAGCATTTT.

The chain combines TRBV28 with TRBJ2-1, with 11 positions matching TRBD2. Germline CDR1 is MDHEN and CDR2 is SYDVKM. Trimming cost V 5 bases and J 5 bases; bases outside gene matches: 8. CDR3 size: 16 residues. Here the CDR3 DNA reads TGTGCCAGCAGTCCCCTAGCGGGAGGCCCGAACAATGAGCAGTTCTTC. As protein: CASSPLAGGPNNEQFF.

The rearrangement uses TRBV11-3 and TRBJ1-6; the D gene is possibly TRBD1 (6 bases). Trimming cost V 3 bases and J 7 bases, with 10 bases left between them. The CDR3 totals 14 residues. Germline V gene lookup returns CDR1 SGHNT and CDR2 YENEEA. CDR3 loop: CASSLGRGNSPLHF. In DNA, the CDR3 is TGTGCCAGCAGCTTGGGCAGGGGCAATTCACCCCTCCACTTT.

CDR3 protein: CASTTAKDTQYF. The CDR3 DNA sequence: TGTGCCAGCACGACAGCCAAAGATACGCAGTATTTT. The chain links TRBV21-1 to TRBJ2-3; the tabulated D call, TRBD1, remains unverified against the DNA. TRBV21-1 is reported as a pseudogene. This CDR3 spans 12 amino acids.

The chain joins TRBV14 to TRBJ2-1, with TRBD2 matching 10 bases. The germline V gene encodes CDR1 SGHDN and CDR2 FVKESK. J gave up 4 bases and V 1 base, and 1 base lay outside the gene matches. This CDR3 has 15 residues. Written as DNA, the CDR3 is TGTGCCAGCAGCCAAGCTAGCGGGGGTTACAATGAGCAGTTCTTC. Protein: CASSQASGGYNEQFF. The full variable domain, rest sourced from reference TRBV14 and TRBJ2-1, is EAGVTQFPSHSVIEKGQTVTLRCDPISGHDNLYWYRRVMGKEIKFLLHFVKESKQDESGMPNNRFLAERTGGTYSTLKVQPAELEDSGVYFCASSQASGGYNEQFFGPGTRLTVL.

The V and J genes are TRBV7-2 and TRBJ2-3; D is undetermined. The CDR3 extends over 14 amino acids. CDR1 is SGHTA and CDR2 is FQGNSA in the germline V gene. Trimming left V 1 base short and J 0 bases short, with 5 bases between. CDR3 bases: TGTGCCAGCAGCTTAGGCACTAGCACAGATACGCAGTATTTT. As protein: CASSLGTSTDTQYF.

The chain has TRBV11-2 and TRBJ2-3; 8 nucleotides line up with TRBD2. This CDR3 contains 18 residues. Germline V CDR1 and CDR2: SGHAT, FQNNGV. V lost 1 base to trimming and J lost 0 bases; unmatched junction nucleotides: 9. CDR3 loop: CASSLGKGLAGSTDTQYF. CDR3 DNA: TGTGCCAGCAGCTTAGGGAAGGGGCTAGCGGGCAGCACAGATACGCAGTATTTT. The full variable domain, completed using reference TRBV11-2 and TRBJ2-3, is EAGVAQSPRYKIIEKRQSVAFWCNPISGHATLYWYQQILGQGPKLLIQFQNNGVVDDSQLPKDRFSAERLKGVDSTLKIQPAKLEDSAVYLCASSLGKGLAGSTDTQYFGPGTRLTVL.

By share, this clone counts as medium-sized. The V and J genes are TRBV25-1 and TRBJ2-7; possible D gene TRBD2, 7 bases. The CDR3 loop spans 14 amino acids. Trimming pared 8 bases from V and 5 bases from J, leaving 19 bases between. Germline CDR1 reads MGHDK; CDR2 reads SYGVNS. CDR3: CASLRGGNRDEQYF. The CDR3 DNA reads as TGTGCCAGCCTGAGGGGGGGGAACCGGGACGAGCAGTACTTC.

The chain couples TRBV3-1 (or the pseudogene TRBV3-2) to TRBJ2-1, with 8 positions matching TRBD2. The CDR3 consists of 16 residues. The ends lost 1 base at V and 0 bases at J; junction bases unmatched: 2. Looked up from germline, CDR1 is LGHDT and CDR2 is YNNKEL (reference sequence). The CDR3 nucleotides are TGTGCCAGCAGCCAAGGACGGGAGGGCTCCTACAATGAGCAGTTCTTC. Encoded protein: CASSQGREGSYNEQFF.

V usage is TRBV10-3 and J usage is TRBJ2-1; D perhaps matches TRBD2 (5 bases). Trimming removed 9 bases from V and 0 bases from J, with 15 bases in between. Germline CDR1 reads ENHRY; CDR2 reads SYGVKD. The CDR3 runs 15 residues. CDR3 region: CAIARGRASYNEQFF. The DNA of the CDR3 is TGTGCCATAGCCCGAGGGCGGGCCTCCTACAATGAGCAGTTCTTC.

The chain joins TRBV19 to TRBJ2-1; TRBD2 aligns across 8 bases. CDR3 length: 17 residues. The germline CDR1 and CDR2 sequences are LNHDA and SQIVND (reference sequence). Trimming at V came to 7 bases and at J to 3 bases, leaving 14 bases not matched to a gene. The CDR3 region has the DNA TGTGCCAGTACCCTAACCCCGGGAGGGGTAGGCTACAATGAGCAGTTCTTC. It is translated as CASTLTPGGVGYNEQFF.

The chain has TRBV29-1 and TRBJ1-1, with unresolved D. This CDR3 is 13 amino acids long. V was trimmed by 3 bases and J by 0 bases, leaving 8 bases between them. Germline lookup yields CDR1 SQVTM and CDR2 ANQGSEA. DNA for the CDR3: TGCAGCGTTGAGACTCCTTTGAACACTGAAGCTTTCTTT. This sequence encodes CSVETPLNTEAFF.

A single count supports this clone. This rearrangement joins TRBV10-3 to TRBJ1-1, with 8 bases lining up with TRBD1. V lost 4 bases, J lost 1 base, and 5 bases stayed unmatched. This CDR3 is 15 amino acids long. CDR1 is ENHRY, CDR2 SYGVKD, per germline. The CDR3 DNA reads TGTGCCATCAGTGCAGGACAGGGTTGGAACACTGAAGCTTTCTTT. Protein sequence: CAISAGQGWNTEAFF.

The chain couples TRBV19 to TRBJ1-1; possible D gene TRBD1, 5 bases. The germline V gene has CDR1 LNHDA and CDR2 SQIVND (reference sequence). Trimming took 2 bases from V and 0 from J, leaving 7 bases between them. The CDR3 runs to 14 residues. The CDR3 DNA reads as TGTGCCAGTAGTATACCAGGGCTGAACACTGAAGCTTTCTTT. The encoded protein is CASSIPGLNTEAFF.

The V and J genes are TRBV2 and TRBJ2-7, with D tentatively TRBD1 (5 bases). CDR3 length: 13 residues. Trimming took off 2 bases at V and 2 bases at J, with 7 bases between the two ends. Germline CDR1 reads SNHLY; CDR2 reads FYNNEI. The CDR3 is CASSERTTYEQYF. The CDR3 DNA follows: TGTGCCAGCAGTGAAAGGACAACCTACGAGCAGTACTTC. Full variable domain (outside the CDR3, taken from reference TRBV2 and TRBJ2-7): EPEVTQTPSHQVTQMGQEVILRCVPISNHLYFYWYRQILGQKVEFLVSFYNNEISEKSEIFDDQFSVERPDGSNFTLKIRSTKLEDSAMYFCASSERTTYEQYFGPGTRLTVT.

This sequence joins TRBV14 and TRBJ1-2, with D hard to call. Germline assignment: CDR1 SGHDN and CDR2 FVKESK. The CDR3 has 13 residues. V lost 1 base, J lost 7 bases, and 10 bases lay in between. This chain's CDR3 is CASSQVLAGGYTF. CDR3 sequence (DNA): TGTGCCAGCAGCCAAGTCTTAGCGGGTGGCTACACCTTC.

The chain has TRBV15 and TRBJ2-1; D might be TRBD1 (5 bases). In germline, CDR1 is LNHNV, CDR2 YYDKDF (reference sequence). The V gene lost 2 bases and the J gene lost 9 bases, with 14 bases spanning the gap. This CDR3 spans 14 amino acids. The CDR3 loop reads CATSRPTGRSEQFF. The CDR3 bases are TGTGCCACCAGCAGACCAACAGGACGGAGTGAGCAGTTCTTC.

The chain combines TRBV7-2 with TRBJ1-2; D is possibly TRBD1 (6 bases). Trimming removed 3 bases from V and 8 bases from J, with 13 bases in between. Germline CDR1 is SGHTA and CDR2 is FQGNSA. The CDR3 runs to 13 residues. In DNA form, the CDR3 reads TGTGCCAGCAGCTTGCCCAGGGGAAGGGGCTACACCTTC. As protein: CASSLPRGRGYTF.

The chain joins TRBV4-3 to TRBJ2-3; perhaps TRBD2 as D (5 bases). V lost 6 bases and J lost 0, with 19 bases in between. The CDR3 covers 17 residues. Germline lookup yields CDR1 LGHNA and CDR2 YSLEER. The CDR3 protein is CASRETGGAASTDTQYF. The CDR3 nucleotides are TGCGCCAGCAGGGAAACCGGAGGCGCGGCTAGCACAGATACGCAGTATTTT.

This sequence joins TRBV18 and TRBJ1-1; D remains ambiguous. The CDR3 covers 14 residues. Germline CDR1 reads KGHSH; CDR2 reads LQKENI. V lost 4 bases to trimming and J lost 3 bases, with 12 bases between them. The DNA for the CDR3 is TGTGCCAGCTCACGACAAATCGGGGACACTGAAGCTTTCTTT. This translates into CASSRQIGDTEAFF.

The gene calls are TRBV27 and TRBJ2-2; 8 nucleotides line up with TRBD1. V lost 1 base and J lost 3; bases outside the gene matches: 7. The germline gives CDR1 MNHEY, CDR2 SMNVEV (reference sequence). This CDR3 region has 17 residues. The CDR3 DNA sequence: TGTGCCAGCAGTTTATTGGGGACAGGAGGGGACACCGGGGAGCTGTTTTTT. The encoded protein is CASSLLGTGGDTGELFF.

The chain has TRBV28 and TRBJ1-5, with TRBD1 matching over 10 bases. The junction had 4 bases not matched to a gene; V was cut back by 5 bases and J by 0 bases. The germline CDR1 and CDR2 sequences are MDHEN and SYDVKM. The length of the CDR3 is 16 residues. CDR3 loop: CASSPGTGVSNQPQHF. The CDR3 region has the DNA TGTGCCAGCAGTCCCGGGACAGGGGTTAGCAATCAGCCCCAGCATTTT.

The count of this clone is one. The chain uses TRBV4-3 and TRBJ1-4, with 10 bases matching TRBD1. The CDR3 has 16 amino acids. Germline V gene lookup returns CDR1 LGHNA and CDR2 YSLEER. Unmatched junction bases numbered 9, after V lost 2 bases and J lost 9 bases. The CDR3 protein is CASSQSPGQGRQKLFF. The CDR3 nucleotides are TGCGCCAGCAGCCAATCACCGGGACAGGGGAGGCAAAAACTGTTTTTT.